The 19 T cell receptor beta chains listed next were all sequenced from one sample in a study of shared clonotypes between healthy human individuals. Sequencing used immunoSEQ multiplex PCR; TCRdb keeps in-frame clones, though not all of them. Of roughly 2.5 million clones listed, about 92% are singletons. Sample: naive CD4+ T cells sorted from blood. The subset was: CD45RA+ positively selected. These receptors were collected from a man younger than 30 in good health.

The genes are TRBV7-9 and TRBJ1-5; no reliable D call. Germline V gene sequence: CDR1 SEHNR, CDR2 FQNEAQ (reference sequence). The V end was cut by 7 bases, the J end by 7 bases, with 17 bases between. The CDR3 extends over 14 amino acids. The CDR3 coding sequence is TGTGCCAGCAACAAGCTTACAATGGACCAGCCCCAGCATTTT. This codes for CASNKLTMDQPQHF.

The chain links TRBV2 to TRBJ2-2; D possibly matches TRBD1 or TRBD2 (5 bases each). The CDR3 has 13 amino acids. Between the trimmed V and J ends, which lost 7 bases and 5 bases, there was a span of 11 bases. CDR1 is SNHLY and CDR2 is FYNNEI in the germline V gene. The CDR3 nucleotides are TGTGCCAGCAAGCGCAGGGAGACCGGGGAGCTGTTTTTT. Amino acid sequence: CASKRRETGELFF.

The chain combines TRBV11-2 with TRBJ2-7, with 9 bases matching TRBD1. CDR1 SGHAT and CDR2 FQNNGV come from the germline V gene. The CDR3 covers 16 residues. V dropped 2 bases and J dropped 1; count of bases not matched to a gene: 6. The CDR3 sequence: CASSLRVGTGSYEQYF. CDR3 nucleotides: TGTGCCAGCAGCTTAAGGGTCGGGACAGGGTCCTACGAGCAGTACTTC.

For this clone: The junction and the germline gene differ at one end; a read error may be behind it. V usage is TRBV6-6 and J usage is TRBJ1-2; 9 bases map to TRBD1. Germline V gene data show CDR1 as MNHNY and CDR2 as SVGAGI (reference sequence). The CDR3 sequence is 11 residues long. The DNA for the CDR3 is TGTGCCAGCAGTTCTACAGGGGGCTGCACCTTC. Protein: CASSSTGGCTF.

The chain uses TRBV9 and TRBJ1-5, with a possible D match to TRBD1 (5 bases). CDR1 and CDR2 from the germline V gene are SGDLS and YYNGEE. The CDR3 spans 15 residues. V lost 2 bases, J lost 4 bases, and 13 bases lay in between. The CDR3 protein is CASSVGPGPNQPQHF. In DNA, the CDR3 is TGTGCCAGCAGCGTTGGACCGGGACCAAATCAGCCCCAGCATTTT.

V is TRBV10-3 and J is TRBJ2-2; tentatively, D is TRBD2 (6 bases). The V gene lost 1 base and the J gene lost 0 bases, with 9 bases spanning the gap. There are 16 residues in the CDR3. CDR1 is ENHRY, CDR2 SYGVKD, per germline. As DNA, the CDR3 is TGTGCCATCAGTGAGTTGAGCGGGCCGAACACCGGGGAGCTGTTTTTT. Its protein product is CAISELSGPNTGELFF.

This sequence joins TRBV2 and TRBJ2-3; 15 bases are shared with TRBD2. The CDR3 covers 16 residues. With 4 bases clipped from V and 9 bases from J, the junction kept 8 bases outside the gene matches. CDR1 and CDR2 from the germline V gene are SNHLY and FYNNEI. In DNA form, the CDR3 reads TGTGCCAGCAGTGGGGAGGGGACTAGCGGGGGGCTGACGCAGTATTTT. This codes for CASSGEGTSGGLTQYF.

Of note for this clone: The same CDR3 also results from other DNA sequences found in this sample. This chain connects TRBV5-6 to TRBJ1-2, with D perhaps TRBD1 (5 bases). V was clipped by 4 bases and J by 4 bases, with 8 bases between them. Germline V gives CDR1 SGHDT, CDR2 YYEEEE. CDR3 size: 12 residues. The DNA of the CDR3 is TGTGCCAGCAGCCCCGACAGCTATGGCTACACCTTC. Protein sequence: CASSPDSYGYTF.

This chain connects TRBV30 to TRBJ2-1, with 8 bases aligning to TRBD2. Germline V gene sequence: CDR1 GTSNPN, CDR2 SVGIG (reference sequence). This CDR3 has 14 amino acids. Germline trimming cut 1 base from V and 3 bases from J; bases unmatched to any gene: 2. CDR3 amino acids: CAWSGSGIYNEQFF. In nucleotides, the CDR3 is TGTGCCTGGAGTGGTAGCGGGATCTACAATGAGCAGTTCTTC.

J is TRBJ2-7 and V is TRBV6-6; weak D call: TRBD2 (6 bases). V was cut by 2 bases and J by 3 bases, with 17 bases left in between. Looked up from germline, CDR1 is MNHNY and CDR2 is SVGAGI (reference sequence). This CDR3 has 16 residues. The CDR3 is CASSYDAGQGGYEQYF. The CDR3 region has the DNA TGTGCCAGCAGTTACGATGCGGGGCAGGGTGGCTACGAGCAGTACTTC.

The rearrangement joins TRBV18 to TRBJ1-1, with TRBD1 matching over 8 bases. CDR1 and CDR2 from the germline V gene are KGHSH and LQKENI. CDR3 length: 14 residues. V lost 5 bases and J lost 2; bases outside the gene matches: 4. In DNA, the CDR3 is TGTGCCAGCTCATCGACAGGGGATAACACTGAAGCTTTCTTT. Amino acids: CASSSTGDNTEAFF.

This clone was found a few times. The chain recombines TRBV5-1 with TRBJ2-2; 7 positions agree with TRBD1. Germline V gene data show CDR1 as SGHRS and CDR2 as YFSETQ. The CDR3 runs 16 residues. V lost 4 bases to trimming and J lost 1 base; unmatched junction nucleotides: 7. Written as DNA, the CDR3 is TGCGCCAGCAGCGTTTCGTGGACAGGGAACACCGGGGAGCTGTTTTTT. Its translation is CASSVSWTGNTGELFF.

J is TRBJ2-1 and V is TRBV6-4; TRBD2 agrees at 7 bases. The CDR3 loop spans 14 amino acids. Germline lookup yields CDR1 MRHNA and CDR2 SNTAGT. With 3 bases clipped from V and 4 bases from J, the junction kept 3 bases outside the gene matches. DNA for the CDR3: TGTGCCAGCAGTGAGGGGGGGGGTTACAATGAGCAGTTCTTC. It is translated as CASSEGGGYNEQFF.

Here the CDR3 reads CASSARTLYNEQFF. The CDR3, as DNA: TGTGCCAGCAGCGCCCGGACACTCTACAATGAGCAGTTCTTC. The gene calls are TRBV7-9 and TRBJ2-1; D may be TRBD1 (5 bases). The germline CDR1 and CDR2 sequences are SEHNR and FQNEAQ (reference sequence). V was pared by 5 bases and J by 3 bases, with 11 bases between. The CDR3 runs 14 residues.

Points on this clone: The germline gene is not matched at one end of the junction; a read error may be the cause. The chain uses TRBV7-7 and TRBJ2-5, with TRBD2 as a possible D gene (6 bases). The CDR3 consists of 12 residues. From germline, CDR1 is SSHAT and CDR2 FNYEAQ (reference sequence). CDR3 bases: TGTGCTAGCAGCCCCCCCGGGGGGACCCAGTACTTC. Translating it yields CASSPPGGTQYF.

The chain uses TRBV28 and TRBJ2-3; 8 bases map to TRBD1. Losses at the gene ends were 2 bases for V and 3 bases for J; bases not matched to a gene: 4. CDR1 is MDHEN, CDR2 SYDVKM, per germline. This CDR3 contains 15 residues. The CDR3 sequence: CASSLTGGRTDTQYF. The CDR3 coding sequence is TGTGCCAGCAGTTTAACAGGGGGGCGGACAGATACGCAGTATTTT.

This chain uses TRBV12-5 with TRBJ1-1; D gene ambiguous. Germline V gives CDR1 LGHNT, CDR2 FRNRAP. The CDR3 length is 13 residues. V lost 9 bases and J 5 bases, leaving 16 bases between the germline ends. The chain's CDR3 is CASHIFGGTEAFF. In DNA form, the CDR3 reads TGTGCTAGCCATATATTTGGAGGGACTGAAGCTTTCTTT.

The chain recombines TRBV19 with TRBJ1-3; 7 positions match TRBD1. The CDR3 loop spans 15 amino acids. V lost 7 bases and J lost 4; bases outside the gene matches: 10. Germline V CDR1 and CDR2: LNHDA, SQIVND (reference sequence). CDR3 in amino acids: CASIPATGQGNTIYF. DNA of the CDR3: TGTGCCAGTATTCCAGCGACAGGGCAAGGAAACACCATATATTTT. Full variable domain (missing parts from reference TRBV19 and TRBJ1-3): DGGITQSPKYLFRKEGQNVTLSCEQNLNHDAMYWYRQDPGQGLRLIYYSQIVNDFQKGDIAEGYSVSREKKESFPLTVTSAQKNPTAFYLCASIPATGQGNTIYFGEGSWLTVV.

The V and J genes are TRBV7-9 and TRBJ1-1; D is unclear. CDR1 SEHNR and CDR2 FQNEAQ come from the germline V gene (reference sequence). V was pared by 0 bases and J by 3 bases, with 14 bases between. The CDR3 sequence is 16 residues long. In DNA form, the CDR3 reads TGTGCCAGCAGCTTAGCGCCCCCCGGGTTGGACACTGAAGCTTTCTTT. Residues: CASSLAPPGLDTEAFF.